This TCR beta chain was recovered during a study of cytomegalovirus exposure and HLA in healthy donors. Of note for this clone: Antigen specificity is unknown.

PCR used 60 Vbeta primers and 13 Jbeta primers. Repertoires were generated with immunoSEQ multiplex PCR, while TCRdb's copy carries only in-frame clones and drops some. The data hold more than 55,000 clones, with 74% observed a single time. Although they were nominally healthy when sampled, donors likely had unrecorded immune exposures. Study results and limitations: TCR beta chain V- and J-gene trimming was linked, in a later analysis, to a missense variant in DCLRE1C. Testing in vitro showed a few CMV-associated chains specific for CMV antigens. Accounts indicate the classifier identified cytomegalovirus status with strong specificity and sensitivity.

Sequences were obtained from PBMCs. The sequence was obtained from a woman aged 60-75 years in good health and CMV-seropositive.

CDR3 protein: CASSLQGNYGYTF. The CDR3 DNA reads as TGTGCCAGCAGCTTACAGGGCAACTATGGCTACACCTTC. The V call is TRBV5-4, the J call TRBJ1-2, with a weak D call TRBD1 (6 bases). Germline CDR1 reads SGHNT; CDR2 reads YYREEE (reference sequence). Trimming took off 2 bases at V and 2 bases at J, with 7 bases between the two ends. This CDR3 region has 13 residues.